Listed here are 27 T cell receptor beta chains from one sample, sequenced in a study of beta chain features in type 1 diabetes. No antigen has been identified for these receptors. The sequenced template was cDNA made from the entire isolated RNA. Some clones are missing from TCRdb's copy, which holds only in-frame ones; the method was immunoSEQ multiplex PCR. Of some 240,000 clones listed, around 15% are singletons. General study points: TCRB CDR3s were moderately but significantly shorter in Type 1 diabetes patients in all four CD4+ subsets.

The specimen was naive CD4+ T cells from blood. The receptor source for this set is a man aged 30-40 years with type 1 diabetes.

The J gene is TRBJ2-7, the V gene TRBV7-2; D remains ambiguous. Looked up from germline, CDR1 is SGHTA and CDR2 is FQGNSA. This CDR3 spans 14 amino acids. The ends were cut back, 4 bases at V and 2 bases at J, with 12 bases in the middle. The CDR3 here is CASSSTPKTYEQYF. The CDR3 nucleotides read TGTGCCAGCAGCTCCACCCCTAAAACCTACGAGCAGTACTTC. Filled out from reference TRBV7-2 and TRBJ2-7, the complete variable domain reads GAGVSQSPSNKVTEKGKDVELRCDPISGHTALYWYRQSLGQGLEFLIYFQGNSAPDKSGLPSDRFSAERTGGSVSTLTIQRTQQEDSAVYLCASSSTPKTYEQYFGPGTRLTVT.

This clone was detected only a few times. CDR3 coding DNA: TGTGCCATCAGTGAAAGGCAATACGAGCAGTACTTC. Protein: CAISERQYEQYF. V usage is TRBV10-3 and J usage is TRBJ2-7; unclear D gene. Germline CDR1 reads ENHRY; CDR2 reads SYGVKD. The CDR3 is made up of 12 amino acids. Deletions cut 3 bases from V and 4 bases from J, with 7 bases between.

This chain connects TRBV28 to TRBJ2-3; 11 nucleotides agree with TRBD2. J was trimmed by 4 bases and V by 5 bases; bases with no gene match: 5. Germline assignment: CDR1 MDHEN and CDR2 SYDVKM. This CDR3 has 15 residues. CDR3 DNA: TGTGCCAGCAGTGTTAGCGGGAGGGCCGCAGATACGCAGTATTTT. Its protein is CASSVSGRAADTQYF. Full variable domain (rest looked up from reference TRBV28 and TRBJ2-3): DVKVTQSSRYLVKRTGEKVFLECVQDMDHENMFWYRQDPGLGLRLIYFSYDVKMKEKGDIPEGYSVSREKKERFSLILESASTNQTSMYLCASSVSGRAADTQYFGPGTRLTVL.

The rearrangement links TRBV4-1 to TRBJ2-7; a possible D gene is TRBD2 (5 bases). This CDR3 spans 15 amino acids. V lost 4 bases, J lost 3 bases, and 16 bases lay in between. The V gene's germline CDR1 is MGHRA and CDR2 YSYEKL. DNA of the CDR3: TGCGCCAGCAGCCCTGGCGCGGGCCTCCACTACGAGCAGTACTTC. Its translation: CASSPGAGLHYEQYF.

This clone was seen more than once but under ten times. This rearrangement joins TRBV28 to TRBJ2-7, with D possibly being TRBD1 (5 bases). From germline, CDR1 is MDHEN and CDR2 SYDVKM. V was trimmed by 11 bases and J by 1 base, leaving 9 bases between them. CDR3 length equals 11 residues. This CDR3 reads CAVTGSYEQYF. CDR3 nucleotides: TGTGCCGTCACAGGATCCTACGAGCAGTACTTC.

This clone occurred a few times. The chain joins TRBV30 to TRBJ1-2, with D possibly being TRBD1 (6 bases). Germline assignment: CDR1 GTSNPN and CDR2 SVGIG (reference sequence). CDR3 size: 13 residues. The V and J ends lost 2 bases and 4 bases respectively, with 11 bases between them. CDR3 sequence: CAWSSRDTYGYTF. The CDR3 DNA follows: TGTGCCTGGAGTTCCCGGGACACCTATGGCTACACCTTC.

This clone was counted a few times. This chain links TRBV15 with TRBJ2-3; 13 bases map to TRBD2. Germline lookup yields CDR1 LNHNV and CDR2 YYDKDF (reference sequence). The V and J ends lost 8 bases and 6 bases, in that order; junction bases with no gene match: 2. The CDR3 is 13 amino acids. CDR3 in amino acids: CATGLAGADTQYF. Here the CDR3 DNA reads TGTGCCACCGGACTAGCGGGGGCGGATACGCAGTATTTT.

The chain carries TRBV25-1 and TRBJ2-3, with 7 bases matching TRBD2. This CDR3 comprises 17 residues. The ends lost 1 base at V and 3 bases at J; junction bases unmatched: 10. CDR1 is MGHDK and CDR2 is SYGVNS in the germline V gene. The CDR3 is CASSELSGTTRTDTQYF. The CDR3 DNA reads TGTGCCAGCAGTGAATTGTCCGGGACTACTAGAACAGATACGCAGTATTTT. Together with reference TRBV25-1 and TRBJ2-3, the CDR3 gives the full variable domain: EADIYQTPRYLVIGTGKKITLECSQTMGHDKMYWYQQDPGMELHLIHYSYGVNSTEKGDLSSESTVSRIRTEHFPLTLESARPSHTSQYLCASSELSGTTRTDTQYFGPGTRLTVL.

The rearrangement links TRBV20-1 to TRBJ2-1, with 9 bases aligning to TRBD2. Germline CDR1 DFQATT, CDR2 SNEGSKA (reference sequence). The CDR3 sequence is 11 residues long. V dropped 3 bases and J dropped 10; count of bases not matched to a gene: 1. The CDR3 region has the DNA TGCAGTGCTAGGACTAGCGGCGAGCAGTTCTTC. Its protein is CSARTSGEQFF.

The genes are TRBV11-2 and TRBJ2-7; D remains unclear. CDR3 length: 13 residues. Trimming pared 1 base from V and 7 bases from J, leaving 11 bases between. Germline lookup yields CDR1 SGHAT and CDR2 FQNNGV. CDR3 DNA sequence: TGTGCCAGCAGCTTAGTTCAAGGGTATGAGCAGTACTTC. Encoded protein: CASSLVQGYEQYF.

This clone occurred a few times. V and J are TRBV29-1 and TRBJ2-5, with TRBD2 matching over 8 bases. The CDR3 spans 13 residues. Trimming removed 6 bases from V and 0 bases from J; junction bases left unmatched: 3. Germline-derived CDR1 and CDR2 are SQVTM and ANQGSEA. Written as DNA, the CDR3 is TGCAGCGTCGGGAGGGACCACCAAGAGACCCAGTACTTC. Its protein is CSVGRDHQETQYF.

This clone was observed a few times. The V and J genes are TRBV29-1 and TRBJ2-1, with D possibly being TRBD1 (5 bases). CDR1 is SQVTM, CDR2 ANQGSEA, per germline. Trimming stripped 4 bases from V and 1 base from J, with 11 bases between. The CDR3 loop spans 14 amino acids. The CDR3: CSVARALSYNEQFF. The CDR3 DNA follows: TGCAGCGTTGCCAGGGCTCTATCCTACAATGAGCAGTTCTTC.

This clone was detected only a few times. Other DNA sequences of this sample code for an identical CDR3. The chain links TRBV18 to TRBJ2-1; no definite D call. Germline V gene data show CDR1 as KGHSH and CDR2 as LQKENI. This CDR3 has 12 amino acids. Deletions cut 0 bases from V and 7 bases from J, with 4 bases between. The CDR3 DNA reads TGTGCCAGCTCACCACCTCGTAATGAGCAGTTCTTC. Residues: CASSPPRNEQFF.

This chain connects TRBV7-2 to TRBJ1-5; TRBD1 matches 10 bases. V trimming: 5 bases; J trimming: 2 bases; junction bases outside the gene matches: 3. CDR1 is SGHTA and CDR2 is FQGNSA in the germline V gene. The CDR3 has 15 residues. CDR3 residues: CASSPGTGGNQPQHF. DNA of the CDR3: TGTGCCAGCAGCCCCGGGACAGGGGGCAATCAGCCCCAGCATTTT.

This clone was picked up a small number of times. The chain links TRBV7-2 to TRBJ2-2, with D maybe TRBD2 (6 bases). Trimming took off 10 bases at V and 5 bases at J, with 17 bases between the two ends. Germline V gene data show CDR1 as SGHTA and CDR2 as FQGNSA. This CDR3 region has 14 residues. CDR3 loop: CATPPYGGTGELFF. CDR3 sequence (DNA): TGTGCCACCCCCCCTTACGGGGGTACCGGGGAGCTGTTTTTT.

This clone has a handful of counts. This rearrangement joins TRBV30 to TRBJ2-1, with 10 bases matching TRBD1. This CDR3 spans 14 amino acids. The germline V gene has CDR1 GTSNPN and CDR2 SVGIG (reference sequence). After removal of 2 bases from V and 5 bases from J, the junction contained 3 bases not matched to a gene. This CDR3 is CAWSSGQGNNEQFF. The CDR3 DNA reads TGTGCCTGGAGTTCGGGACAGGGGAACAATGAGCAGTTCTTC.

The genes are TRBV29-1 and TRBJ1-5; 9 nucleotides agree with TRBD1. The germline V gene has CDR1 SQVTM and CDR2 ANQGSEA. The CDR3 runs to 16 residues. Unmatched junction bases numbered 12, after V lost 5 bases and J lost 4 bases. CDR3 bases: TGCAGCGTTCAAATAACGGCTGGACAGGGGAATCAGCCCCAGCATTTT. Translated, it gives CSVQITAGQGNQPQHF.

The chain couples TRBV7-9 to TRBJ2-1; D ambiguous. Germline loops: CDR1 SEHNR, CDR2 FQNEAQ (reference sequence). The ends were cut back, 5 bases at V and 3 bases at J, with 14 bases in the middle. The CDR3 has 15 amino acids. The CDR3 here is CASSRTYLVYNEQFF. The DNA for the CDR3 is TGTGCCAGCAGCCGGACCTACTTGGTCTACAATGAGCAGTTCTTC.

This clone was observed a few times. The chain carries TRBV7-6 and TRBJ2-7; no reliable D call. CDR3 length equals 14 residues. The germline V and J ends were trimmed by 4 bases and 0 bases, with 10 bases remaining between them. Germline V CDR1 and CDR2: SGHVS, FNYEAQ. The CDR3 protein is CASSSDGYSYEQYF. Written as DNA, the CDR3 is TGTGCCAGCAGCTCGGACGGTTACTCCTACGAGCAGTACTTC.

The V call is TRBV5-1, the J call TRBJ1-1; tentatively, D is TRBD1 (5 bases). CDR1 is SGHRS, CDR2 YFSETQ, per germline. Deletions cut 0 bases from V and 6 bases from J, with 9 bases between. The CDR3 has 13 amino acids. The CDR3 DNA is TGCGCCAGCAGCTTGGATCGGGGCCCTGAAGCTTTCTTT. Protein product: CASSLDRGPEAFF. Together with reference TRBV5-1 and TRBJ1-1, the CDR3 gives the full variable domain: KAGVTQTPRYLIKTRGQQVTLSCSPISGHRSVSWYQQTPGQGLQFLFEYFSETQRNKGNFPGRFSGRQFSNSRSEMNVSTLELGDSALYLCASSLDRGPEAFFGQGTRLTVV.

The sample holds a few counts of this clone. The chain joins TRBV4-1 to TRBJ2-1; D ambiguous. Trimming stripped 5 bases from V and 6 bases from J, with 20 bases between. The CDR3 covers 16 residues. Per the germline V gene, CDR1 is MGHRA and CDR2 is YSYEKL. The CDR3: CASSTRNDLQGNEQFF. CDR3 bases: TGCGCCAGCAGCACCCGGAACGATCTCCAAGGCAATGAGCAGTTCTTC.

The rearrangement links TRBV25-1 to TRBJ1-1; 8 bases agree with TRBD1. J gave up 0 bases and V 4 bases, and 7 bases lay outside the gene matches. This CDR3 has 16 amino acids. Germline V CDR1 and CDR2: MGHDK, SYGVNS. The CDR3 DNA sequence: TGTGCCAGCAGTGCCCCAGGGGGCGGGGTGAACACTGAAGCTTTCTTT. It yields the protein CASSAPGGGVNTEAFF.

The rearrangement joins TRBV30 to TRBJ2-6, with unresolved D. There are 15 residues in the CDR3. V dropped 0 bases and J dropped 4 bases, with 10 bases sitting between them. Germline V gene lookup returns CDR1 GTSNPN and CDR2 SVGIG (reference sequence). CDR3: CAWSVLGNGANVLTF. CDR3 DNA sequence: TGTGCCTGGAGTGTTCTGGGGAACGGGGCCAACGTCCTGACTTTC.

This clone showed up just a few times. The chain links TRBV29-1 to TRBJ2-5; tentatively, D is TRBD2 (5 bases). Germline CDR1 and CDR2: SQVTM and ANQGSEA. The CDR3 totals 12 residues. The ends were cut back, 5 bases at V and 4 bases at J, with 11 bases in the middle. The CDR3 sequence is CSVCEGVETQYF. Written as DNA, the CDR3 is TGCAGCGTTTGTGAGGGAGTAGAGACCCAGTACTTC. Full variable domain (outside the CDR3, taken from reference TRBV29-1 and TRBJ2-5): SAVISQKPSRDICQRGTSLTIQCQVDSQVTMMFWYRQQPGQSLTLIATANQGSEATYESGFVIDKFPISRPNLTFSTLTVSNMSPEDSSIYLCSVCEGVETQYFGPGTRLLVL.

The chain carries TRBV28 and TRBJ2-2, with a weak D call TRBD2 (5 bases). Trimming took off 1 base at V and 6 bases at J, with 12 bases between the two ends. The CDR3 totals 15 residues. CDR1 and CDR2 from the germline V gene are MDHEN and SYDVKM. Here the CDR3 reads CASSLSSTGSGELFF. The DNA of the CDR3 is TGTGCCAGCAGTTTATCGAGTACGGGATCCGGGGAGCTGTTTTTT. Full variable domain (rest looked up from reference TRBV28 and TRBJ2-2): DVKVTQSSRYLVKRTGEKVFLECVQDMDHENMFWYRQDPGLGLRLIYFSYDVKMKEKGDIPEGYSVSREKKERFSLILESASTNQTSMYLCASSLSSTGSGELFFGEGSRLTVL.

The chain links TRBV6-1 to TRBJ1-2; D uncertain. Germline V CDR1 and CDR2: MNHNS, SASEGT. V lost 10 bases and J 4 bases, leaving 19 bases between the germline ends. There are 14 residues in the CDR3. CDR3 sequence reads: CATPIQLTGYGYTF. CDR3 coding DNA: TGTGCCACCCCGATTCAGTTGACGGGCTATGGCTACACCTTC.

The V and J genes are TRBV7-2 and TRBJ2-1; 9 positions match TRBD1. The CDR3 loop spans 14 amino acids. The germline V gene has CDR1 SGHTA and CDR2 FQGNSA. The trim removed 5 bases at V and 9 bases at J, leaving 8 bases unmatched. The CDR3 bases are TGTGCCAGCAGCCATGTGGACAGGGGCCGTGAGCAGTTCTTC. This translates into CASSHVDRGREQFF.